This T cell receptor beta chain was recorded in a study of cytomegalovirus exposure and HLA in healthy donors (dated by TCRdb to the late 2010s). For the wider study: An earlier analysis of several hundred of the donors reported roughly 300 Gb of sequence data and 95 million to 120 million unique TCR beta sequences obtained from approximately 180 million T cells. An early release that covered about 640 HLA-typed donors contained approximately 300 gigabases of sequencing data and about 93 million unique TCR sequences. The genetic ancestry cluster associated with self-reported Caucasian donors included 81% of the roughly 410 genotyped donors. The study aimed to test whether signatures of past pathogen exposure could be identified by cataloging public T cell receptors. The T cell repertoires of 700 or so subjects were profiled by immunosequencing and related to cytomegalovirus serostatus. Besides the first cohort of 666 subjects, a separate validation cohort made up of roughly 120 different subjects was used. To predict cytomegalovirus infection status, the study brought together high-throughput TCR immunosequencing, statistical association of individual TCRs with disease status, and machine learning. A later analysis re-analyzed previously published TCR beta repertoires from about 730 donors and added high-resolution HLA genotyping to study TCR occurrence patterns. Rather than using new phenotypic data, the later analysis identified candidate immune exposures from TCR beta sequences and from how often those sequences occurred across donors. An earlier analysis of approximately 630 of the donors applied high-throughput TCR beta sequencing to assess whether each TCR beta V gene segment acted as functional or pseudogenic. Donor age, sex, ethnicity and CMV serostatus were compiled alongside the repertoire data. In a later genetic analysis, genome-wide SNP genotypes for about three fifths of the 666 donors were used, and that subset was treated as a discovery cohort. Every repertoire in the discovery cohort had been generated on one and the same sequencing platform. Both class I and class II loci were covered by HLA typing, at four-digit resolution. Typing coverage varied by locus: about 620-630 donors for A, B, C, DRB1 and DQB1; about 520 for DQA1; approximately 570 for DPA1; roughly 450 for DPB1. Four to six DR-DQ haplotypes were handled as single units for association and clustering, since linkage in the cohort was strong. On average, around 240,000 unique TCR beta nucleotide sequences were sequenced per donor among 300 to 500 genotyped donors of the cohort, with 15% to 20% of those sequences being non-productive.

Details on this clone: The specificity of this receptor is unknown. No per-base quality is available; no much larger clone lies one base away.

Germline trimming amounts to 6 bases on V and 1 base on J, with 5 as the count of junction bases outside the gene matches. The CDR3 contains 14 residues, cysteine and phenylalanine counted. The kept DNA is CDR3 alone, 42 bases in frame from the first base. In the germline V gene (reference sequence), CDR1 corresponds to MNHNY and CDR2 to SVGAGI. Here is what the overall study found, with its caveats: The study listed over 150 TCR beta chains as associated with cytomegalovirus. A later analysis found that TCR association rates varied across HLA loci, with DRB1 alleles showing the most associated TCRs and HLA-C alleles the fewest. According to a later analysis, parvovirus B19, influenza, CMV and Epstein-Barr virus appeared linked to several top co-occurrence clusters. Fewer than 20 rarely observed V segments, including chromosome 9 orphons, were excluded from the earlier analysis of a few hundred of the donors because counts were too low. In this cohort, only TCR beta chains were sequenced, and detectable features were limited by the absence of alpha or paired-chain data. Because HLA typing was unavailable for some donors at each locus, only the typed subset was used in association tests. In a later genetic analysis, a missense DCLRE1C variant was associated with V-gene and J-gene trimming of TCR beta chains, and the association was replicated in an independent cohort. Most CMV-associated TCR beta chains appeared to be HLA-restricted in a later analysis, and the HLA associations seemed to be driven largely by CMV exposure. A further reported finding was that TCR beta sequences accurately predicted the HLA-A and HLA-B alleles for most subjects in the first cohort. The classifier was reported to diagnose cytomegalovirus status with high specificity and sensitivity in both the original and validation cohorts. When HLA alleles, especially DR and DQ, strongly co-occurred, attributing TCR associations to individual alleles was difficult. Across donors, most TCR sequences were observed very rarely, whereas some public TCRs were present in many individuals. Presence/absence analyses assumed roughly uniform sequencing depth across donors, an assumption that may not hold. Linkage disequilibrium might explain the correlated functional status among segregating V segments, but an unknown experimental factor could not be excluded. In a later analysis, HLA-associated TCR beta chains showed more clonal expansion and lower generation probabilities than non-associated chains that were equally common. A later analysis associated around 16,000 TCR beta sequences with specific HLA alleles at a false discovery rate of 0.05. Compared with the 666-donor mean, donors in an Asian-associated ancestry cluster had fewer N-insertions in productive TCRs, according to a later genetic analysis. A cluster of highly shared sequence variants was judged likely to represent a technical artifact of the sequencing pipeline. Immune exposure information for the cohort was limited to CMV serostatus. In an earlier analysis of roughly 560 of the donors, most TCR beta V segments were observed in productive rearrangements about 87% or about 30% of the time, broadly matching IMGT annotations. According to the authors, the approach could potentially be generalized to other disease states and immunological phenotypes. Some IMGT-functional V segments, including TRBV6-2 and TRBV6-3, could not be told apart with the 87-base-pair reads, so those segments were excluded. In vitro tests confirmed that a few of the cytomegalovirus-associated TCR beta chains recognize cytomegalovirus antigens.

In total, approximately 700 healthy bone marrow donors made up the cohort. At the time of sampling, all cohort members were nominally healthy, though unrecorded immune exposures were likely present. The donor tested CMV seronegative, placing the donor among the 300 to 400 seronegative members of the cohort. Each donor provided a peripheral blood sample, and peripheral blood mononuclear cells were used for TCR beta sequencing. Genomic DNA was extracted from the blood cell samples with the Qiagen DNeasy Blood Extraction Kit. The method behind the library was the immunoSEQ multiplex PCR assay. The multiplex PCR relied on a mix of 60 forward primers for TCR Vbeta segments and 13 reverse primers for TCR Jbeta segments. The CDR3 region of rearranged TCR beta genes was amplified from genomic DNA with a multiplex PCR assay. The Illumina HiSeq System was used to sequence the amplified TCR beta libraries as 87-base-pair reads. In the authors' own workflow: A later analysis counted approximately 84 million unique TCR beta chains across the 666 repertoires, and some 12 million of these chains were shared by at least two donors. A nearest-neighbor algorithm error-corrected the raw reads and collapsed the reads into unique sequences, merging closely related sequences to remove PCR and sequencing errors. CDR3 sequences were aligned to IMGT reference sequences to assign V, D and J gene segments. For a sequence to be retained, a match of at least six nucleotides to both a V gene segment and a J gene segment was required. A rearrangement counted as productive if the CDR3 had no stop codons and remained in frame with V and J, and every other rearrangement counted as non-productive. Following IMGT convention, CDR3 was defined as the stretch from the second conserved V-encoded cysteine up to the conserved J-encoded phenylalanine. The earlier analysis of more than 450 of the donors excluded sequences that lacked an unambiguous match to a single V gene segment. An earlier analysis of fewer than 750 of the donors classified V segments as functional when productive rearrangements were above 56.7% and as segregating when the standard deviation between donors was above 5%. A statistical classification framework was developed to diagnose cytomegalovirus status using the catalog of TCR beta chain sequences. In a later analysis, V and J genes were assigned by comparing TCR nucleotide sequences against IMGT/GENE-DB human TR gene sequences. In a later analysis, CDR3 sequences and most-parsimonious VDJ recombination scenarios were assigned using the TCRdist pipeline. In a later analysis, each TCR beta chain was defined by its CDR3 amino acid sequence together with its V-gene family, and reads without a unique V-gene family were excluded. As a way to deal with suspected cross-contamination and a sequencing artifact, a later analysis dropped 450 to 600 nucleotide sequences that were highly shared and had low generation probability. In a later analysis, a clonal expansion index for each public chain was calculated from normalized within-repertoire ranks of inferred template counts. In a later analysis, generation probabilities were computed using a VDJ recombination model fitted to out-of-frame rearrangements, and the results were checked against IGoR. In a later analysis, TCR-TCR, TCR-HLA and TCR-CMV co-occurrence was scored with hypergeometric tests, and a repertoire-size bias correction was applied to TCR pairs. In a later analysis, false discovery rates were estimated by permuting HLA or CMV assignments 20 times. In a later analysis, co-occurring TCRs were grouped using DBSCAN, with TCRdist sequence similarity added in when clustering inside HLA-allele-positive subsets. Repertoires with fewer than 30,000 or more than 120,000 public chains, plus five repertoires with anomalous nucleotide sharing, were excluded from co-occurrence clustering. This immuneACCESS table, as held by TCRdb, lists in-frame sequences with V and J called but not all clones. Of the missing ones, under half trace to an unresolved V gene in checked studies; the others have no known cause. For V, J and clone size, that table is used; D and trimming come from the DNA. The sample has some 140,000 clones on record, 73% of them singletons. Over 1% of the sample is taken by the ten largest.

The clonotype was recovered from a woman aged 40 to 50 in good health and CMV-seronegative. Input material: PBMCs. The chain uses TRBV6-6 and TRBJ1-2; 7 central bases correspond to TRBD1. The nucleotide sequence reads TGTGCCAGCAGCGACAGGGAGTTTAACTATGGCTACACCTTC. Its protein reads: CASSDREFNYGYTF.